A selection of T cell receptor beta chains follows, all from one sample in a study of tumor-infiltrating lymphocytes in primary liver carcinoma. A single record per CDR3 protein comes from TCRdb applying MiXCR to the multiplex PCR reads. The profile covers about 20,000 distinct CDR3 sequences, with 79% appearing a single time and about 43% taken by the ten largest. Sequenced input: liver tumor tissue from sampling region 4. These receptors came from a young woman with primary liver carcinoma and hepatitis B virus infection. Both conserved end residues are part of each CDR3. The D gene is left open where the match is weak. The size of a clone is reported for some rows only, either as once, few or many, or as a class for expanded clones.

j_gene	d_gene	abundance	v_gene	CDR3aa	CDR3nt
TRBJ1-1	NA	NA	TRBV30	CAWGLDRLTGTFF	TGTGCCTGGGGCTTGGACAGATTGACCGGAACTTTCTTT
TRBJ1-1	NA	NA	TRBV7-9	CASCISNTEALF	TGTGCCAGCTGTATTTCAAATACTGAAGCTCTCTTT
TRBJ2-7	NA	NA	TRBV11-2	CARSLGFSGAYEQYF	TGTGCCCGCAGCTTAGGATTTAGCGGTGCCTACGAGCAATACTTC
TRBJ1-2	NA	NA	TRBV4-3	CASSQYWGRVNGYIF	TGCGCCAGCAGCCAATATTGGGGCAGGGTGAATGGCTACATCTTT
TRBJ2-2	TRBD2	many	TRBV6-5	CASTPSGANTGELFF	TGTGCCAGCACCCCTAGCGGAGCGAACACCGGGGAGCTGTTTTTT
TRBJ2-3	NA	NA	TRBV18	CASSLPGFTDTQYF	TGTGCCAGCTCACTCCCTGGGTTCACAGATACGCAGTATTTT
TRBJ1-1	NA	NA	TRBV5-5	CSSSIEVWTGAFF	TGTTCCAGCAGCATAGAGGTATGGACTGGAGCTTTCTTT
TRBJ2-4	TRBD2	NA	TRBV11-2	CASSHDETFTVTSGRQNIQYF	TGTGCCAGCAGCCATGACGAGACATTTACCGTGACTAGCGGGAGACAAAACATTCAGTACTTC
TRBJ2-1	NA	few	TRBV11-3	CASSSTGHGFLDEQFF	TGTGCCAGCAGTTCAACGGGACACGGCTTCTTGGATGAGCAGTTCTTC
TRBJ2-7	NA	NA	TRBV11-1	CASSLGYLREYF	TGTGCCAGCAGCTTAGGATACCTCCGCGAGTACTTC
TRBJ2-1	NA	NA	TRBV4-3	CASTRDAGSSYNEQFF	TGCGCCAGCACTCGAGATGCGGGAAGCTCCTACAATGAACAGTTCTTC